This TCR beta chain was recovered during a study of blood T cells in healthy people across ages. Peripheral blood, 9.5 to 10 milliliters per donor, was collected. Each sample used at least 7 million PBMCs. The second PCR ran about 6 to 12 cycles with a sample-barcoded 5' primer and J-beta primers. TCRdb itself ran the 5' RACE reads through MiXCR, one entry per CDR3 protein. The table includes 700,000 to 850,000 distinct CDR3 sequences, around half detected once. The V gene's germline CDR1 is MNHEY and CDR2 SMNVEV (reference sequence). V gave up 2 bases and J gave up 2 bases, with 8 bases separating them. The CDR3 has 14 residues.

The origin of this receptor is an elderly man in good health. The chain uses TRBV27 and TRBJ2-3; D remains ambiguous. The sequencing input was blood. The CDR3 loop is CASSLPGLTDTQYF. CDR3 nucleotide sequence: TGTGCCAGCAGTTTACCCGGGCTCACAGATACGCAGTATTTT.